This TCR beta chain was profiled in a study of graft-versus-host responses after intestinal transplantation. Across the study: Multivisceral, liver-intestinal, or isolated intestinal transplants were received by the recipients. Among the recipients, all got anti-thymocyte globulin induction and then tacrolimus and steroids for around 3 years. Findings of the study overall: Early post-transplant HvG declines tracked with peak circulating GvH clone levels. Allografts of patients with graft-donor T cell macrochimerism showed high graft-versus-host to host-versus-graft clone ratios.

With regard to this clone: Its antigen is not known.

TCRdb's copy holds only in-frame clones and misses some; the assay was immunoSEQ multiplex PCR. This table holds around 110,000 clones, approximately 90% found once. The sample here was unstimulated CD4+ T cells sorted from spleen or lymph node cells, taken before intestinal transplant. The sequence came from a human donor who received an intestinal transplant.

The CDR3 protein is CASSQVIGETQYF. The CDR3 DNA sequence: TGCGCCAGCAGCCAAGTAATCGGGGAGACCCAGTACTTC. The genes are TRBV4-1 and TRBJ2-5; unclear D gene. The CDR3 sequence is 13 residues long. Trimming cost V 1 base and J 5 bases, with 8 bases left between them. Germline V gives CDR1 MGHRA, CDR2 YSYEKL.